This T cell receptor beta chain was documented in a study of radiotherapy plus CTLA-4 blockade in lung cancer. Study-level results: Expansion in blood of tumor-derived TCR clones was seen after radiotherapy plus ipilimumab.

Measured with immunoSEQ multiplex PCR; TCRdb has only the in-frame clones, and not every one. Here the sample spans about 76,000 clones, approximately 80% being singletons. Turning to this clone: Its antigen is not identified.

The CDR3 length is 13 residues. Germline CDR1 reads SGHVS; CDR2 reads FNYEAQ. Trimming took off 6 bases at V and 4 bases at J, with 10 bases between the two ends. The sample here was peripheral blood, taken from a patient treated with radiotherapy plus ipilimumab. This clonotype was obtained from a human donor with non-small cell lung cancer who had stable disease on radiotherapy plus ipilimumab. The rearrangement uses TRBV7-6 and TRBJ2-1; D not certain. The CDR3 bases are TGTGCCAGCAGAGAAACAGAGTACAATGAGCAGTTCTTC. As protein: CASRETEYNEQFF.